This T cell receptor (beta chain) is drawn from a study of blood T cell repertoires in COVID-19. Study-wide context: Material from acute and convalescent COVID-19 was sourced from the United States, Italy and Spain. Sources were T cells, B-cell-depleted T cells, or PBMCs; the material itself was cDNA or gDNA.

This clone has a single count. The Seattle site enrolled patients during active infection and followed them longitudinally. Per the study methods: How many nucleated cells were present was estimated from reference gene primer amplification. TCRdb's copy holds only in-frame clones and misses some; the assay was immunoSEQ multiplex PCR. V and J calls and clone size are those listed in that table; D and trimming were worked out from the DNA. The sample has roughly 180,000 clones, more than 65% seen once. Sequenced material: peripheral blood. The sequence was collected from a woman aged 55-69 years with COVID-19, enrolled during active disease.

Here the CDR3 reads CASSRTGGGDTQYF. The CDR3 DNA reads as TGTGCCAGCAGCAGGACAGGGGGCGGAGATACGCAGTATTTT. The J gene is TRBJ2-3, the V gene TRBV11-3; 11 bases are shared with TRBD1. The junction had 3 bases not matched to a gene; V was cut back by 5 bases and J by 5 bases. The germline V gene has CDR1 SGHNT and CDR2 YENEEA. The CDR3 covers 14 residues.